This is a list of T cell receptor beta chains from one sample in a study of regulatory T cells in long-lasting Graves disease. One entry per CDR3 protein, called by TCRdb with MiXCR from the multiplex PCR reads. Of hundreds of thousands of distinct CDR3 sequences in the sample, 16% are singletons; the top ten hold less than 35%. These same records also appear under a second study, on T cells in Graves' hyperthyroidism and ophthalmopathy.

The source material was peripheral blood mononuclear cells (PBMCs), sampled at new diagnosis, from a patient treated with antithyroid drugs. These receptors originate from a man aged 35 to 55 with Graves disease. Each CDR3 is given with its conserved first and last residue. A D gene is named only where the DNA matches it firmly. Where a row states a size, it is once, few, many or the class of an expanded clone; other rows omit it.

TRBJ2-6 NA 14 TRBV11-3 many TGTGCCAGCAGCGCCAGCTCTGGGGCCAACGTCCTGACTTTC CASSASSGANVLTF
TRBJ1-1 NA 11 TRBV20-1 few TGCAGTGCTAGAGACACCACTGAAGCTTTCTTT CSARDTTEAFF
TRBJ1-5 TRBD1 16 TRBV30 many TGTGCCTGGAGTGACAGGGGGAGTTATAGCAATCAGCCCCAGCATTTT CAWSDRGSYSNQPQHF
TRBJ2-1 TRBD2 19 TRBV11-2 NA TGTGCCAGCAGCCCTCTAGCGGGGGGCCCGTCGGGCTCCTACAATGAGCAGTTCTTC CASSPLAGGPSGSYNEQFF
TRBJ2-3 TRBD1 15 TRBV20-1 many TGCAGTGGGGTAGGCGCCGGGACAGACGCAGATACGCAGTATTTT CSGVGAGTDADTQYF
TRBJ2-3 NA 14 TRBV5-4 many TGTGCCAGCAGCACCGAGCAACCGGCAGATACGCAGTATTTT CASSTEQPADTQYF
TRBJ1-2 NA 13 TRBV27 many TGTGCCAGCAGTGGAGACACGGCCTATGGCTACACCTTC CASSGDTAYGYTF
TRBJ2-7 NA 14 TRBV7-2 many TGTGCCAGCAGCCCGGGATTAACCTGGAGCGAGCAGTACTTC CASSPGLTWSEQYF
TRBJ2-2 TRBD2 15 TRBV7-9 NA TGTGCCAGCAACTTGGAGCGGGGTTACACCGGGGAGCTGTTTTTT CASNLERGYTGELFF
TRBJ1-6 NA 13 TRBV25-1 NA TGTGCCAGCAGCCCCGCTACCGGCCATCACCTCCACTTT CASSPATGHHLHF
TRBJ2-3 TRBD2 16 TRBV6-2/TRBV6-3 many TGTGCCAGCAGCCTGCCCCTAGCGGGGCCCACAGATACGCAGTATTTT CASSLPLAGPTDTQYF
TRBJ1-1 TRBD1 17 TRBV14 NA TGTGCCAGCAGCCAAGATGGGGACAGGGTCGGGGGCACTGAAGCTTTCTTT CASSQDGDRVGGTEAFF
TRBJ2-5 TRBD1 14 TRBV20-1 many TGCAGTGCTCCAACCCGGACAGGGAGAGAGACCCAGTACTTC CSAPTRTGRETQYF
TRBJ2-1 NA 15 TRBV10-3 NA TGTGCCATCAGCGCCCAGGGGGGCGCAAAGAATGAGCAGTTCTTC CAISAQGGAKNEQFF
TRBJ2-7 NA 16 TRBV20-1 once TGCAGTGCTTCAAGTCCCAACGCGGGGAGCTCCTACGAGCAGTACTTC CSASSPNAGSSYEQYF
TRBJ1-5 NA 17 TRBV28 NA TGTGCCAGCAGTTCCTCGGGGAGATTGTCTGGCAATCAGCCCCAGCATTTT CASSSSGRLSGNQPQHF
TRBJ2-7 NA 14 TRBV27 few TGTGCCAGCAGTCCCCAAAACGGAGCCTACGAGCAGTACTTC CASSPQNGAYEQYF
TRBJ1-1 NA 12 TRBV5-6 few TGTGCCAGCAGCTTGTGGGGGTCGAAAGCTTTCTTT CASSLWGSKAFF
TRBJ2-7 TRBD1 14 TRBV7-2 many TGTGCCAGCAGTAGGGACAGGAAACCCTACGAGCAGTACTTC CASSRDRKPYEQYF
TRBJ2-7 NA 15 TRBV5-6 few TGTGCCAGCAGCCCCACTCTCCGACTTCGGGCCGAGCAGTACTTC CASSPTLRLRAEQYF
TRBJ1-3 NA 15 TRBV20-1 NA TGCAGTGCTAGAGCCCCGCTCTCGGGGGGAAACACCATATATTTT CSARAPLSGGNTIYF
TRBJ1-5 NA 16 TRBV4-1 many TGTGCCAGCAGCCAAGCTCGCGGGGGGCGCAATCAGCCCCAGCATTTT CASSQARGGRNQPQHF
TRBJ2-3 TRBD2 15 TRBV20-1 few TGCAGTGTTGACGGAAGGACTAGCCCCACAGATACGCAGTATTTT CSVDGRTSPTDTQYF
TRBJ2-7 TRBD2 15 TRBV7-9 many TGTGCCAGCAGCAAAGCGGGGGGACGGACCTACGAGCAGTACTTC CASSKAGGRTYEQYF
TRBJ2-1 NA 14 TRBV6-1 few TGTGCCAGCCGCGCCACGGGGGCGGGAAATGAGCAGTTCTTC CASRATGAGNEQFF